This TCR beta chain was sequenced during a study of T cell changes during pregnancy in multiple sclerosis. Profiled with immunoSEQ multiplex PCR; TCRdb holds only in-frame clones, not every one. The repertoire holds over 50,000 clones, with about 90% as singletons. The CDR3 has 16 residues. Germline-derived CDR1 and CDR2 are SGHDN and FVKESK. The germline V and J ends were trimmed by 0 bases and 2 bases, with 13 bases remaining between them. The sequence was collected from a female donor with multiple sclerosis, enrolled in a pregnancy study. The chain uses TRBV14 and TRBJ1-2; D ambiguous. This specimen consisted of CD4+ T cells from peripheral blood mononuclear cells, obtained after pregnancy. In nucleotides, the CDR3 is TGTGCCAGCAGCCAAGATTTGCGGCAGCCGAACTATGGCTACACCTTC. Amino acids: CASSQDLRQPNYGYTF.